This TCR beta chain was sequenced for a study of regulatory T cells in long-lasting Graves disease. Study-wide results and limits: Favoring TRBV28, TRBJ1-2 and TRBJ2-5 was a feature seen in persistent disease. Persistent patients had more shared public clonotypes (roughly 2,500) than new patients (roughly 940).

HTBI primers from iRepertoire and Arm-PCR of CDR3 regions yielded the TCR beta libraries. Using its own MiXCR run on the multiplex PCR reads, TCRdb lists one record per CDR3 protein. The sample contains approximately 350,000 distinct CDR3 sequences, around 15% of which appear only once. The time point: newly diagnosed GD, antithyroid drugs for less than 3 months. Scientists built the TCR library using RNA that was extracted from PBMCs. V gave up 8 bases and J gave up 7 bases, with 15 bases separating them. The CDR3 is 12 residues long. Per germline, CDR1 MNHEY and CDR2 SMNVEV (reference sequence). On this clonotype itself: The antigen is undetermined.

The data were also submitted as part of a second study, on T cells in Graves' hyperthyroidism and ophthalmopathy. According to that study: An initial round of RT-PCR targeting the TCR CDR3 relied on the HTBI primer set.

The chain joins TRBV27 to TRBJ2-7; maybe TRBD1 (7 bases). Sequencing used peripheral blood mononuclear cells (PBMCs), obtained at new diagnosis, from a patient treated with antithyroid drugs. The receptor's source is a man aged 35-49 years with Graves disease. The CDR3 region is CASRNSGGEQYF. DNA of the CDR3: TGTGCCAGCCGAAACTCAGGGGGGGAGCAGTACTTC.